The 15 T cell receptor beta chains in this list originate from one sample, sequenced in a study of PD-1 blockade in classical Hodgkin lymphoma. Noted time point: cycle 4 day 1 (C4D1), after 5 to 7 weeks of nivolumab. In every patient, relapse followed autologous stem cell transplantation, while exposure to brentuximab vedotin differed. Isolation of CD8+ T cells from thawed PBMCs used magnetic negative selection. Profiled with immunoSEQ multiplex PCR; TCRdb holds only in-frame clones, not every one. The data hold some 7,800 clones, with 77% observed a single time. This material consisted of CD8+ T cells from blood, taken before the fourth cycle of nivolumab. These receptors were obtained from a human donor with classical Hodgkin lymphoma.

CDR3 nucleotide sequence: TGCGCCAGCAGCCAAGATATGGGCAGCATCGGAAACACCATATATTTT. Translating it yields CASSQDMGSIGNTIYF. The J gene is TRBJ1-3, the V gene TRBV4-1; D remains unclear. Germline V gives CDR1 MGHRA, CDR2 YSYEKL. The CDR3 is 16 amino acids. With 0 bases removed from V and 4 bases from J, the gap between germline ends came to 13 bases.

The rearrangement uses TRBV2 and TRBJ2-4; 14 bases agree with TRBD2. The germline gives CDR1 SNHLY, CDR2 FYNNEI. V was pared by 5 bases and J by 1 base, with 10 bases of the junction left unmatched. The CDR3 length is 19 residues. The CDR3 DNA reads as TGTGCCAGCAGTCTCATCGGGACTAGCGGGAGAGGGGCCAAAAACATTCAGTACTTC. As protein: CASSLIGTSGRGAKNIQYF.

The chain recombines TRBV2 with TRBJ2-3, with a possible D match to TRBD1 (6 bases). Germline V CDR1 and CDR2: SNHLY, FYNNEI. The CDR3 length is 14 residues. Trimming cost V 5 bases and J 4 bases, with 13 bases left between them. The CDR3 reads CASSTGLGADTQYF. The CDR3 DNA reads as TGTGCCAGCAGTACAGGGTTAGGAGCAGATACGCAGTATTTT.

J is TRBJ2-7 and V is TRBV5-5; a weak D match, TRBD2 (6 bases). Trimming left V 4 bases short and J 2 bases short, with 19 bases between. The germline CDR1 and CDR2 sequences are SGHKS and YYEKEE (reference sequence). The CDR3 sequence is 16 residues long. The CDR3: CASSPERRGFPYEQYF. The CDR3 DNA sequence: TGTGCCAGCAGCCCGGAGCGGCGGGGTTTTCCCTACGAGCAGTACTTC.

The rearrangement uses TRBV28 and TRBJ2-7, with unresolved D. CDR3 size: 13 residues. V was trimmed by 3 bases and J by 5 bases, leaving 11 bases between them. The V gene's germline CDR1 is MDHEN and CDR2 SYDVKM. The CDR3 DNA reads as TGTGCCAGCAGTTTTGGGTCTGGAGACGAGCAGTACTTC. The encoded protein is CASSFGSGDEQYF.

This clone appeared a single time. This chain links TRBV7-9 with TRBJ2-7; 9 positions match TRBD2. J lost 6 bases, V lost 1 base, and 10 bases had no gene match. The CDR3 covers 16 residues. CDR1 and CDR2 (germline): SEHNR, FQNEAQ (reference sequence). CDR3 amino acids: CASSLVEREATLEQYF. The CDR3 DNA reads as TGTGCCAGCAGCTTAGTCGAGCGGGAGGCAACCCTCGAGCAGTACTTC.

This clone was seen a single time. The chain carries TRBV19 and TRBJ1-2; unclear D gene. The CDR3 runs to 13 residues. The ends were cut back, 10 bases at V and 4 bases at J, with 16 bases in the middle. Germline V gives CDR1 LNHDA, CDR2 SQIVND (reference sequence). The CDR3 bases are TGTGCCACCCAAGCTTATCTGGGCTATGGCTACACCTTC. Protein sequence: CATQAYLGYGYTF.

The chain links TRBV19 to TRBJ2-7, with D perhaps TRBD1 or TRBD2 (6 bases each). CDR3 length: 14 residues. V shed 1 base and J shed 7 bases, with 14 bases lying between them. Germline CDR1 and CDR2: LNHDA and SQIVND (reference sequence). CDR3 sequence: CASSIVPGAVEQYF. The CDR3 DNA follows: TGTGCCAGTAGTATAGTTCCGGGGGCTGTAGAGCAGTACTTC.

The V gene is TRBV19, the J gene TRBJ2-1, with D possibly TRBD1 on 6 matching bases. The CDR3 has 16 residues. V was shortened by 3 bases and J by 9 bases, with 21 bases between the two germline ends. Germline V gene data show CDR1 as LNHDA and CDR2 as SQIVND (reference sequence). The CDR3 protein is CASSITTGFRSGEQFF. The CDR3, as DNA: TGTGCCAGTAGTATCACTACAGGGTTTCGATCTGGTGAGCAGTTCTTC.

V and J are TRBV7-2 and TRBJ1-2; D may be TRBD1 (6 bases). The CDR3 contains 14 residues. Trimming took 5 bases from V and 4 from J, leaving 14 bases between them. Germline assignment: CDR1 SGHTA and CDR2 FQGNSA. CDR3 sequence: CASSHRDTVYGYTF. The CDR3 nucleotides read TGTGCCAGCAGCCACCGGGACACCGTCTATGGCTACACCTTC.

The chain has TRBV5-6 and TRBJ2-1; D is ambiguous. Per the germline V gene, CDR1 is SGHDT and CDR2 is YYEEEE. There are 13 residues in the CDR3. Trimming took off 1 base at V and 2 bases at J, with 4 bases between the two ends. This chain's CDR3 is CASSLMAYNEQFF. DNA of the CDR3: TGTGCCAGCAGCTTGATGGCCTACAATGAGCAGTTCTTC. The entire variable domain, with the rest obtained from reference TRBV5-6 and TRBJ2-1, is as follows: DAGVTQSPTHLIKTRGQQVTLRCSPKSGHDTVSWYQQALGQGPQFIFQYYEEEERQRGNFPDRFSGHQFPNYSSELNVNALLLGDSALYLCASSLMAYNEQFFGPGTRLTVL.

This chain links TRBV7-9 with TRBJ1-1, with 12 positions matching TRBD1. CDR1 SEHNR and CDR2 FQNEAQ come from the germline V gene (reference sequence). V gave up 4 bases and J gave up 1 base; unmatched junction bases: 4. The CDR3 contains 16 residues. In DNA, the CDR3 is TGTGCCAGCAGCTGGGACAGGGGGCCGCCGAACACTGAAGCTTTCTTT. It is translated as CASSWDRGPPNTEAFF. Full variable domain (remainder filled in from reference TRBV7-9 and TRBJ1-1): DTGVSQNPRHKITKRGQNVTFRCDPISEHNRLYWYRQTLGQGPEFLTYFQNEAQLEKSRLLSDRFSAERPKGSFSTLEIQRTEQGDSAMYLCASSWDRGPPNTEAFFGQGTRLTVV.

The gene calls are TRBV7-2 and TRBJ2-2, with a tentative D call TRBD1 (5 bases). Germline V gene sequence: CDR1 SGHTA, CDR2 FQGNSA. The CDR3 totals 13 residues. V shed 7 bases and J shed 6 bases, with 12 bases lying between them. The CDR3 is CASIAGLSGELFF. The CDR3 DNA sequence: TGTGCCAGCATTGCAGGGTTGTCCGGGGAGCTGTTTTTT.

The chain links TRBV5-1 to TRBJ2-6, with D perhaps TRBD1 (5 bases). The CDR3 totals 15 residues. V lost 1 base, J lost 3 bases, and 8 bases lay in between. Germline V CDR1 and CDR2: SGHRS, YFSETQ. CDR3 nucleotide sequence: TGCGCCAGCAGCTTGTGGGGCAGTGGGGCCAACGTCCTGACTTTC. The encoded protein is CASSLWGSGANVLTF.

The chain recombines TRBV19 with TRBJ2-5; perhaps TRBD1 as D (6 bases). With 5 bases removed from V and 2 bases from J, the gap between germline ends came to 18 bases. The CDR3 has 16 residues. The germline V gene has CDR1 LNHDA and CDR2 SQIVND (reference sequence). The CDR3 DNA reads as TGTGCCAGTAGTTCGGGAACGACAGGTCGGCAAGAGACCCAGTACTTC. Translated: CASSSGTTGRQETQYF.